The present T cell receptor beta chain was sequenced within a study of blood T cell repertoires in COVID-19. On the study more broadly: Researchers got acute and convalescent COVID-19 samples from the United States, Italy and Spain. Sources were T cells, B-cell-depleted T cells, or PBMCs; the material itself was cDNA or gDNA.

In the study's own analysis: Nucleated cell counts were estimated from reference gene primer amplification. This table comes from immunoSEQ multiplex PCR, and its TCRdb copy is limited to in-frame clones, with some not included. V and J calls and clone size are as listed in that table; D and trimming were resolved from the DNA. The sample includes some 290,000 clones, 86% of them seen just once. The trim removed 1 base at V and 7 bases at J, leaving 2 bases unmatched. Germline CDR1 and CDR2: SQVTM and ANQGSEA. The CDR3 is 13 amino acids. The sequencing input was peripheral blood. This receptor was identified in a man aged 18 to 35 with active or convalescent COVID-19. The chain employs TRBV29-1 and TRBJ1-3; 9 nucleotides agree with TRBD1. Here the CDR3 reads CSVEGDRVNTIYF. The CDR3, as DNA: TGCAGCGTTGAAGGGGACAGGGTCAACACCATATATTTT.